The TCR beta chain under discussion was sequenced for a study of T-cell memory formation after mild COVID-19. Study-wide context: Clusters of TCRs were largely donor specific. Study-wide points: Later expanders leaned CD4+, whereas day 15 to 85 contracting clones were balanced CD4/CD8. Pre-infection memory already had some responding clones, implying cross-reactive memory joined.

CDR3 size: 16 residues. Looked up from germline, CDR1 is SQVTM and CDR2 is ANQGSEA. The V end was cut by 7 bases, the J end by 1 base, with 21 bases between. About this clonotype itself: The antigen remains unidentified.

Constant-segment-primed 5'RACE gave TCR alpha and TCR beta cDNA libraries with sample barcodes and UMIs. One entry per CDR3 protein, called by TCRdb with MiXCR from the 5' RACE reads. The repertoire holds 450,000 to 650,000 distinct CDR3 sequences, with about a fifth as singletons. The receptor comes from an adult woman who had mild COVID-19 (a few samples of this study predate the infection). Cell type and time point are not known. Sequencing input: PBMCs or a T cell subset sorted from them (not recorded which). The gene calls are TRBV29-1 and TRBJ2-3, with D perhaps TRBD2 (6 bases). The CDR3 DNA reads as TGCAGCGGTGAGGCTGGTTCGGGGGTTGGCACAGATACGCAGTATTTT. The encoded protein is CSGEAGSGVGTDTQYF.